This T cell receptor (beta chain) was observed in a study of blood T cell repertoires in COVID-19. Some clones are missing from TCRdb's copy, which holds only in-frame ones; the method was immunoSEQ multiplex PCR. Counted here are about 120,000 clones, less than 90% occurring once; the ten biggest clones make up roughly 3.5%. Before being deemed recovered, Cohort 3 donors had two negative PCRs, clearance, or symptom resolution. This clonotype originated in a woman aged 25 to 45 who had recovered from COVID-19. Sequenced: PBMCs or T cells enriched from blood (not recorded which).

The CDR3 loop is CASRITSGRSYEQYF. The CDR3 DNA sequence: TGCGCCAGCAGAATTACTAGCGGAAGGTCCTACGAGCAGTACTTC. J is TRBJ2-7 and V is TRBV5-1; the match to TRBD2 covers 8 bases. CDR3 length: 15 amino acids. Germline assignment: CDR1 SGHRS and CDR2 YFSETQ. Trimming took 5 bases from V and 1 from J; bases not matched to a gene: 8.